Presented here are 13 T cell receptor beta chains from one specimen sequenced in a study of Graves' ophthalmopathy and Graves' hyperthyroidism. RNA transcripts were the source from which TCR beta CDR3 regions were amplified. HTBI primers were used in a first-round RT-PCR, which preceded a second-round multiplex PCR. In TCRdb, the multiplex PCR reads were re-called with MiXCR into one record per CDR3 protein. The sample yields some 160,000 distinct CDR3 sequences, approximately 40% seen once. Material: peripheral blood. Source of these receptors: a man between 25 and 39 years old with Graves' ophthalmopathy.

The chain uses TRBV28 and TRBJ2-5, with 7 bases matching TRBD1. Germline CDR1 reads MDHEN; CDR2 reads SYDVKM. The V gene end was trimmed by 2 bases and the J gene end by 5 bases; junction bases not matched to a gene: 8. The CDR3 is 15 residues long. CDR3 region: CASSLREGGEETQYF. The CDR3 nucleotides are TGTGCCAGCAGTTTAAGGGAAGGGGGCGAGGAGACCCAGTACTTC.

The rearrangement links TRBV7-8 to TRBJ1-5; possible D gene TRBD1, 5 bases. This CDR3 contains 12 residues. The V end was cut by 8 bases, the J end by 6 bases, with 11 bases between. From germline, CDR1 is SGHVS and CDR2 FQNEAQ. The CDR3 DNA reads as TGTGCCAGCGGGGGGGTGGGTCAGCCCCAGCATTTT. This translates into CASGGVGQPQHF.

This clonotype was detected ten times or more. This rearrangement joins TRBV11-3 to TRBJ1-1; D not resolved. This CDR3 region has 13 residues. V was clipped by 3 bases and J by 6 bases, with 11 bases between them. Per germline, CDR1 SGHNT and CDR2 YENEEA. The CDR3 DNA reads as TGTGCCAGCAGCTTGCACCTTAGCCCTGAAGCTTTCTTT. Translating it yields CASSLHLSPEAFF.

Ten or more counts support this clonotype. The chain has TRBV28 and TRBJ2-7, with unresolved D. This CDR3 region has 14 residues. V lost 5 bases to trimming and J lost 3 bases, with 14 bases between them. Germline CDR1 is MDHEN and CDR2 is SYDVKM. The CDR3 spells CASSVGQVNYEQYF. The CDR3 DNA reads as TGTGCCAGCAGTGTTGGGCAGGTTAACTACGAGCAGTACTTC.

This clonotype showed up many times. This chain uses TRBV28 with TRBJ2-7; tentatively, D is TRBD1 (5 bases). Trimming stripped 6 bases from V and 0 bases from J, with 12 bases between. Germline CDR1 is MDHEN and CDR2 is SYDVKM. CDR3 size: 14 residues. The CDR3 DNA reads as TGTGCCAGCAGCCAGCAGGGTTCCTCCTACGAGCAGTACTTC. This sequence encodes CASSQQGSSYEQYF.

V and J are TRBV6-1 and TRBJ2-5, with 10 positions matching TRBD2. The V and J ends lost 6 bases and 5 bases, in that order; junction bases with no gene match: 15. CDR1 is MNHNS and CDR2 is SASEGT in the germline V gene. The CDR3 totals 17 residues. CDR3 nucleotides: TGTGCCAGCAGCTCCTGGGGAAGCGGGAGGGAAGAGGAGACCCAGTACTTC. Translation gives CASSSWGSGREEETQYF.

This clonotype was seen at least ten times. The chain links TRBV6-4 to TRBJ2-2; TRBD2 agrees at 7 bases. The ends lost 5 bases at V and 3 bases at J; junction bases unmatched: 0. CDR3 length: 13 amino acids. Germline V gives CDR1 MRHNA, CDR2 SNTAGT. The CDR3 DNA sequence: TGTGCCAGCAGTAGCGGGGACACCGGGGAGCTGTTTTTT. Its translation is CASSSGDTGELFF.

This chain joins TRBV5-1 and TRBJ1-2, with 9 bases that match TRBD1. Germline V gives CDR1 SGHRS, CDR2 YFSETQ. This CDR3 is built from 15 residues. Losses at the gene ends were 4 bases for V and 5 bases for J; bases not matched to a gene: 9. CDR3 nucleotide sequence: TGCGCCAGCAGCCTCGGACAGGGGTCCCAATATGGCTACACCTTC. Translating it yields CASSLGQGSQYGYTF.

This chain links TRBV20-1 with TRBJ1-1; 9 bases match TRBD1. The CDR3 length is 16 residues. From germline, CDR1 is DFQATT and CDR2 SNEGSKA (reference sequence). Germline trimming cut 3 bases from V and 0 bases from J; bases unmatched to any gene: 8. Here the CDR3 DNA reads TGCAGTGCTAGCGGGACAGGGTGGTTGCTGAACACTGAAGCTTTCTTT. Translating gives CSASGTGWLLNTEAFF.

This chain joins TRBV15 and TRBJ1-2; D unresolved. Per the germline V gene, CDR1 is LNHNV and CDR2 is YYDKDF (reference sequence). This CDR3 has 12 residues. V lost 2 bases and J lost 7, with 8 bases in between. CDR3 amino acids: CATSRSVSGYTF. Written as DNA, the CDR3 is TGTGCCACCAGCAGATCAGTTTCTGGCTACACCTTC.

This clonotype has at least ten counts. The chain has TRBV19 and TRBJ1-2; 7 bases map to TRBD1. The V segment lost 6 bases and the J segment 2 bases; nucleotides outside the gene matches: 9. Germline V lookup: CDR1 LNHDA, CDR2 SQIVND (reference sequence). The CDR3 sequence is 15 residues long. The CDR3 is CASRTGTTGNYGYTF. CDR3 bases: TGTGCCAGTAGAACCGGTACGACAGGGAACTATGGCTACACCTTC.

In this sample, this clonotype turned up a few times. The CDR3: CASSDGVYAFF. For the CDR3, the DNA is TGTGCCAGCAGTGACGGGGTATACGCTTTCTTT. V usage is TRBV6-4 and J usage is TRBJ1-1; D gene ambiguous. This CDR3 comprises 11 residues. In germline, CDR1 is MRHNA, CDR2 SNTAGT. V gave up 2 bases and J gave up 11 bases, with 9 bases separating them.

The V gene is TRBV12-3 or TRBV12-4, the J gene TRBJ2-5; 7 bases fit TRBD2. V lost 6 bases and J lost 2; bases outside the gene matches: 9. The CDR3 is made up of 15 amino acids. In DNA form, the CDR3 reads TGTGCCAGCAGGGGGGACGGGGGAGGGCAAGAGACCCAGTACTTC. Its translation is CASRGDGGGQETQYF.